This T cell receptor (beta chain) stems from a study of T cells in tuberculosis. This table comes from immunoSEQ multiplex PCR, and its TCRdb copy is limited to in-frame clones, with some not included. In the table there are about 43,000 clones, roughly 94% of which are singletons. Whole-study findings and limits: The TCR-beta difference was not significant; alpha differences partly reflected length.

This clone was recorded a few times. Its specificity is unknown. The material sequenced was PBMCs. This clonotype was sampled from a donor between 10 and 29 years old with latent tuberculosis or without tuberculosis infection. Some clones in this sample may be carry-over from other donors' samples.

The CDR3 DNA follows: TGTGCCAGCAGTTCGACAGCTTCTAGCACAGATACGCAGTATTTT. Translation: CASSSTASSTDTQYF. V gene TRBV27 combines with J gene TRBJ2-3, with a tentative D call TRBD1 (5 bases). Germline V lookup: CDR1 MNHEY, CDR2 SMNVEV (reference sequence). V dropped 4 bases and J dropped 0 bases, with 11 bases sitting between them. The CDR3 length is 15 residues.